This TCR beta chain stems from a study of cytomegalovirus exposure and HLA in healthy donors. Across the whole study: Approximately 77 million unique TCRs from HLA-typed donors were held in an early release of data. Points from the study as a whole: In vitro work confirmed that a few CMV-associated chains recognize CMV antigens.

About this clone: Its specificity is unknown. The same CDR3 is also encoded by other DNA sequences in this sample.

The PCR used 60 Vbeta and 13 Jbeta primers. Repertoires were generated with immunoSEQ multiplex PCR, while TCRdb's copy carries only in-frame clones and drops some. The table shows 300,000 or so clones, with almost 85% occurring only once. The CDR3 loop spans 15 amino acids. V shed 6 bases, J shed 10 bases, and the junction held 14 bases outside the gene matches. Germline assignment: CDR1 MDHEN and CDR2 SYDVKM. The clonotype was recovered from a woman aged 40 to 50 in good health and CMV-seropositive. The chain has TRBV28 and TRBJ1-5, with 8 nucleotides matching TRBD1. The sample taken for sequencing was PBMCs. The CDR3 loop is CASRSTRGQWQPQHF. The CDR3 region has the DNA TGTGCCAGCAGATCAACCAGGGGGCAGTGGCAACCCCAGCATTTT.